The source of this T cell receptor beta chain is a study of CD8+CD57+ T cells in acquired aplastic anemia. Points from the study as a whole: Between patients and controls, CD8+ Simpson's diversity did not vary significantly.

Comments on this clonotype: Antigen: not known. At one of its ends the junction is not consistent with the germline gene, which may arise from a read error.

The CDR3 extends over 17 amino acids. Both TCR beta VDJ combination and CDR3 sequence profiling were carried out. Genomic DNA was the template for this profiling. TCRdb passed the reads through MiXCR, listing each CDR3 protein once. The table includes around 250,000 distinct CDR3 sequences, 45% to 70% detected once. V usage is TRBV12-3 or TRBV12-4 and J usage is TRBJ2-1, with 7 nucleotides matching TRBD2. This TCR came from a human donor with severe aplastic anemia or a healthy control (not recorded which). The sequencing sample was made of sorted CD4+, CD8+, or CD8+CD57+ T cells (not recorded which) from PBMCs. CDR3 residues: CAISEMIAGVRYNEQFF. CDR3 nucleotide sequence: TGTGCCATCAGTGAGATGATTGCGGGAGTCCGTTACAATGAGCAGTTCTTC.